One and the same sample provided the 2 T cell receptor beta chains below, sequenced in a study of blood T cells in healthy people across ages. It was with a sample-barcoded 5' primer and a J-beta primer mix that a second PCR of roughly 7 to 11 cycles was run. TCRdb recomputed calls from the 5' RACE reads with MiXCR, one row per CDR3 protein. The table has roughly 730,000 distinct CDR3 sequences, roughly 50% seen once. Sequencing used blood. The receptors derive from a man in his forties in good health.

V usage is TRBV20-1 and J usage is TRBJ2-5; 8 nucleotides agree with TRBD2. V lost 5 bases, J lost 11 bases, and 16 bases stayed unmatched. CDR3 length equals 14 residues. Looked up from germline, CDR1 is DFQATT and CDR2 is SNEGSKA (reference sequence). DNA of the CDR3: TGCAGTGCTGACCGCCAGCGGGAGATTGGTGAGCAGTACTTC. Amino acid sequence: CSADRQREIGEQYF.

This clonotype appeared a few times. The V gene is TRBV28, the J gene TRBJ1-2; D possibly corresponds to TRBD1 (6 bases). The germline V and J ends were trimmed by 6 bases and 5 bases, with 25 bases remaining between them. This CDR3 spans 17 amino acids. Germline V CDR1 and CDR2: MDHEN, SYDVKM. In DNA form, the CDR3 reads TGTGCCAGCAGAAGGACTTCGACAGGACCAGGGTTATATGGCTACACCTTC. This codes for CASRRTSTGPGLYGYTF.